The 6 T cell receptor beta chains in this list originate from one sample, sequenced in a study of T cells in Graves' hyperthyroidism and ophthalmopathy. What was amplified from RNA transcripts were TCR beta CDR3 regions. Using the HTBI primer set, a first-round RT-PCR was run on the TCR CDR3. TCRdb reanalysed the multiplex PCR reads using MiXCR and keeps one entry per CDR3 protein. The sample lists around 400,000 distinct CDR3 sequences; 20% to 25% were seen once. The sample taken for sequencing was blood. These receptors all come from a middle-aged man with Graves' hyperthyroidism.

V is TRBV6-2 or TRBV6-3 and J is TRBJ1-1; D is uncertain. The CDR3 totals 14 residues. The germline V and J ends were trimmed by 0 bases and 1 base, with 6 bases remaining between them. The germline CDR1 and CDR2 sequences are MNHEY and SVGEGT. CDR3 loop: CASSYSSRNTEAFF. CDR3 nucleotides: TGTGCCAGCAGTTACTCGAGTAGGAACACTGAAGCTTTCTTT.

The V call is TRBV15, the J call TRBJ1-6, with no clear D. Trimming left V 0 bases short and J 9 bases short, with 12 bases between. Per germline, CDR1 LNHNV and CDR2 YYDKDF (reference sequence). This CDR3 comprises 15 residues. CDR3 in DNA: TGTGCCACCAGCAGAGAACCTGGAACCCCTTCACCCCTCCACTTT. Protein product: CATSREPGTPSPLHF.

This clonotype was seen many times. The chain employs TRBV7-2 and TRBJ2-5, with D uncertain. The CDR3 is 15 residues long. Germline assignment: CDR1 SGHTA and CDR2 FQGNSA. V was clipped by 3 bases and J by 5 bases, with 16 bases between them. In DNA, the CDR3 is TGTGCCAGCAGCTTCGGGCGGTCAGGATGGGAGACCCAGTACTTC. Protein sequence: CASSFGRSGWETQYF.

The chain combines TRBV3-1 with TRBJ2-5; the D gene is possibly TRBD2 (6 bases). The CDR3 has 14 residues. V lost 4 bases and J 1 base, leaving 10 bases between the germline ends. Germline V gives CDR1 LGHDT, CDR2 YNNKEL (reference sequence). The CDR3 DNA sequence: TGTGCCAGCAGCCTACTAGCACCCCAAGAGACCCAGTACTTC. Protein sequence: CASSLLAPQETQYF.

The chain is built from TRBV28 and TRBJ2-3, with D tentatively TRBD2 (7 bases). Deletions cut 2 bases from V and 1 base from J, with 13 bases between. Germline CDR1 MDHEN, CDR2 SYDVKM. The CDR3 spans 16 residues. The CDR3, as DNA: TGTGCCAGCAGTTTAGGGGGGGCAGGCCGCACAGATACGCAGTATTTT. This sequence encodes CASSLGGAGRTDTQYF.

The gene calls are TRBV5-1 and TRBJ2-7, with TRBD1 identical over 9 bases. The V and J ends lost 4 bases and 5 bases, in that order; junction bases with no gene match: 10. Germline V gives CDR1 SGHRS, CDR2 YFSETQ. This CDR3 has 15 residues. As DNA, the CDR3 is TGCGCCAGCAGCCAATACCGTACAGGGGGCGACGAGCAGTACTTC. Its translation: CASSQYRTGGDEQYF.